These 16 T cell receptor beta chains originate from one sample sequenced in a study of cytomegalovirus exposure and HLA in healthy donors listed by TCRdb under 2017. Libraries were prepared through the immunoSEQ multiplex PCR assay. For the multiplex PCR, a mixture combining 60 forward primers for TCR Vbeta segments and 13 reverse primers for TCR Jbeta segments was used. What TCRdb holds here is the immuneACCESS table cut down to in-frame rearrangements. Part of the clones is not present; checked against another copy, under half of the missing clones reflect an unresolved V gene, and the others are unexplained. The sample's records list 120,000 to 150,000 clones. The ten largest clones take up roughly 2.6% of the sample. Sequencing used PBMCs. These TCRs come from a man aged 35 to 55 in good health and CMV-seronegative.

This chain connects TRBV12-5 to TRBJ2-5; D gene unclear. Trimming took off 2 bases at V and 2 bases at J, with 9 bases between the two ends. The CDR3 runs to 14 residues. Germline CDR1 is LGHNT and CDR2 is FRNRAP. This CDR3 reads CASGLTGFQETQYF. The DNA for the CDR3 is TGTGCTAGTGGTTTGACCGGGTTTCAAGAGACCCAGTACTTC.

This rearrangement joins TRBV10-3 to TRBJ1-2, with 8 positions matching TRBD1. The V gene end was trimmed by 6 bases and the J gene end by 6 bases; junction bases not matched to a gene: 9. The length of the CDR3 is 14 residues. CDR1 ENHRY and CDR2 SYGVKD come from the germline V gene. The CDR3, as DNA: TGTGCCATCAGCTCGACAGGGGAGAATAATGGCTACACCTTC. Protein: CAISSTGENNGYTF.

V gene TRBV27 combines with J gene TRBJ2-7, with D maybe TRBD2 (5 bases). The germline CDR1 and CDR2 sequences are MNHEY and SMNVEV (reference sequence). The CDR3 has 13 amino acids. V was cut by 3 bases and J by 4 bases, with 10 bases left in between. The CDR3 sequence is CASSFQDSYEQYF. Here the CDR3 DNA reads TGTGCCAGCAGTTTCCAGGACTCTTACGAGCAGTACTTC.

In DNA form, the CDR3 reads TGTGCCAGCAGTTTGACAGTTTACTATGGCTACACCTTC. It translates to CASSLTVYYGYTF. The rearrangement links TRBV28 to TRBJ1-2, with a possible D match to TRBD1 (5 bases). CDR1 is MDHEN and CDR2 is SYDVKM in the germline V gene. Trimming shortened V by 3 bases and J by 3 bases, and 8 bases separated the two germline ends. The CDR3 spans 13 residues.

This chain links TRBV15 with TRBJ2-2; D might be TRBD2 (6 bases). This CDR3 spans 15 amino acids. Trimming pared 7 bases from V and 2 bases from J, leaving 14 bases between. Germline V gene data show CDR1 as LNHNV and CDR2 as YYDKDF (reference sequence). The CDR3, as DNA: TGTGCCACCACCCTCGGGGGAGGCAACACCGGGGAGCTGTTTTTT. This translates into CATTLGGGNTGELFF.

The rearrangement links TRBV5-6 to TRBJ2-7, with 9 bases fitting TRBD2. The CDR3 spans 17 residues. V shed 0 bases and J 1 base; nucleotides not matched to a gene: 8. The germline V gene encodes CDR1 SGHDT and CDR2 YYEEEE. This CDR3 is CASSLGLAEELSYEQYF. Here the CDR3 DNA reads TGTGCCAGCAGCTTGGGACTAGCGGAGGAATTGTCCTACGAGCAGTACTTC.

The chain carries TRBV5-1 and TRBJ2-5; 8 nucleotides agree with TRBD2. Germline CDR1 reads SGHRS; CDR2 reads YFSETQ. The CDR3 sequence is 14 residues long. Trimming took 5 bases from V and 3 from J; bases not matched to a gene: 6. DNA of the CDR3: TGCGCCAGCAGTTCTCCGGGACTAGAAGAGACCCAGTACTTC. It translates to CASSSPGLEETQYF. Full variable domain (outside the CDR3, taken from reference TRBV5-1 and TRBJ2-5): KAGVTQTPRYLIKTRGQQVTLSCSPISGHRSVSWYQQTPGQGLQFLFEYFSETQRNKGNFPGRFSGRQFSNSRSEMNVSTLELGDSALYLCASSSPGLEETQYFGPGTRLLVL.

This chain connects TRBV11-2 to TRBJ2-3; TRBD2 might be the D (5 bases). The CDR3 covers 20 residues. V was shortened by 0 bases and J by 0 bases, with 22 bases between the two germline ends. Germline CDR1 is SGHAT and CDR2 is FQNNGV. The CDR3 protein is CASSLDRVKLVPTSTDTQYF. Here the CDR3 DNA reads TGTGCCAGCAGCTTAGATAGGGTTAAACTAGTCCCTACTAGCACAGATACGCAGTATTTT.

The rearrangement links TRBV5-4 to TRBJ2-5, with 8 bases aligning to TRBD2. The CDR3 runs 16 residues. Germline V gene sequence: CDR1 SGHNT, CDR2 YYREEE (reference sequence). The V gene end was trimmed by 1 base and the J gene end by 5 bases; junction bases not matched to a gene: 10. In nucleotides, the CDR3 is TGTGCCAGCAGCTTGAGGGGCGGGGGGACTCAGGAGACCCAGTACTTC. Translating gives CASSLRGGGTQETQYF.

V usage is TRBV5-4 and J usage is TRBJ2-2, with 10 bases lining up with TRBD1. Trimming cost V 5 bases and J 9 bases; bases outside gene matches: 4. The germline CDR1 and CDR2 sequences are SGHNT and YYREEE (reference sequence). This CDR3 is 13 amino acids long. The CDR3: CASSSDRGRELFF. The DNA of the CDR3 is TGTGCCAGCAGTTCAGACAGGGGGCGGGAGCTGTTTTTT.

The CDR3 loop is CASSQDLGGARYF. CDR3 sequence (DNA): TGCGCCAGCAGCCAAGACCTCGGGGGGGCTCGGTACTTC. The chain carries TRBV4-3 and TRBJ2-7; TRBD2 aligns across 8 bases. Germline CDR1 is LGHNA and CDR2 is YSLEER. The V gene end was trimmed by 0 bases and the J gene end by 12 bases; junction bases not matched to a gene: 7. The CDR3 is made up of 13 amino acids.

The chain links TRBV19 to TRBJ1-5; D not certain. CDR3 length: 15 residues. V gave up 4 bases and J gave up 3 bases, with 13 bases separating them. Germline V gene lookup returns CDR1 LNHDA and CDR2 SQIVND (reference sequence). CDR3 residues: CASSTPVLPNQPQHF. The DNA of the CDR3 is TGTGCCAGTAGTACCCCGGTCCTCCCCAATCAGCCCCAGCATTTT.

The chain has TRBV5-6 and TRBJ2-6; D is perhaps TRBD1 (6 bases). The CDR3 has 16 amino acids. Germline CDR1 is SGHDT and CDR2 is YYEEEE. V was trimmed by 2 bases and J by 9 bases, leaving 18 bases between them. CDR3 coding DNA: TGTGCCAGCAGCTTTGGAATTGGGGGCGGAGGCAACGTCCTGACTTTC. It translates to CASSFGIGGGGNVLTF.

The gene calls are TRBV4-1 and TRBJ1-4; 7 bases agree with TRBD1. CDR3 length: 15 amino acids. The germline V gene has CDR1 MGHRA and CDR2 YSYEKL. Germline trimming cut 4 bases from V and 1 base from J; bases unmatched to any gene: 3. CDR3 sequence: CASSLQGVTNEKLFF. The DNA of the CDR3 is TGCGCCAGCAGCCTTCAGGGGGTAACTAATGAAAAACTGTTTTTT.

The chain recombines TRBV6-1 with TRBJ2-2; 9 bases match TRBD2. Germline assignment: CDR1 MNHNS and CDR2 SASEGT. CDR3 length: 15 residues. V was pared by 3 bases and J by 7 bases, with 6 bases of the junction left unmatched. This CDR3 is CASSEKRGAGGELFF. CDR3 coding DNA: TGTGCCAGCAGTGAGAAGCGGGGGGCAGGCGGGGAGCTGTTTTTT.

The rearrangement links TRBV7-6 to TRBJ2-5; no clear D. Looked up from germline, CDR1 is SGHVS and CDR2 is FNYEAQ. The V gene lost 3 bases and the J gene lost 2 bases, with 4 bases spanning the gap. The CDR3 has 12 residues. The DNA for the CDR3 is TGTGCCAGCAGCTTTTTACAAGAGACCCAGTACTTC. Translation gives CASSFLQETQYF.